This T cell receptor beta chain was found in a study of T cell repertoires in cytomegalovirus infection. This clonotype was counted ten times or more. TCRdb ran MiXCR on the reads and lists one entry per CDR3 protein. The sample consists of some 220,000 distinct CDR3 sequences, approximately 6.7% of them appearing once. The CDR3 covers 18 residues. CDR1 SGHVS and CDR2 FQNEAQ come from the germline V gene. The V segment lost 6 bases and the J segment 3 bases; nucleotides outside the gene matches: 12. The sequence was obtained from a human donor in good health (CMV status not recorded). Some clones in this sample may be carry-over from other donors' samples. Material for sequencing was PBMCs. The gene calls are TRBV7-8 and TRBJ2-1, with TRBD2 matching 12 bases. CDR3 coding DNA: TGTGCCAGCAGTTTGACTAGCGGGGGCGGCCCCCTCTACAATGAGCAGTTCTTC. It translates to CASSLTSGGGPLYNEQFF.